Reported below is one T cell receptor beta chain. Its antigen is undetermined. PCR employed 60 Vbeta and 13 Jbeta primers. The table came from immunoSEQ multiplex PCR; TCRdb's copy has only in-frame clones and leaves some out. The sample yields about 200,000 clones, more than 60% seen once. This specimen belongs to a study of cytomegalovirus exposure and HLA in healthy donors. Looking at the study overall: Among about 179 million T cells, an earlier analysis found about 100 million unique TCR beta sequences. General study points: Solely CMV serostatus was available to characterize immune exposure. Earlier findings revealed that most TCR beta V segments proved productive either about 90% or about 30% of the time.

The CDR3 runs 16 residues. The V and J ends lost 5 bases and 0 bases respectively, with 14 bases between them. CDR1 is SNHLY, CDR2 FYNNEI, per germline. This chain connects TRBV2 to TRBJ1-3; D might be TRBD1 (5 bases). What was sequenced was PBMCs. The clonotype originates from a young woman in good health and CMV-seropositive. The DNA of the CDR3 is TGTGCCAGCAGTTTTAATGACAGACGCTCTGGAAACACCATATATTTT. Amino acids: CASSFNDRRSGNTIYF.